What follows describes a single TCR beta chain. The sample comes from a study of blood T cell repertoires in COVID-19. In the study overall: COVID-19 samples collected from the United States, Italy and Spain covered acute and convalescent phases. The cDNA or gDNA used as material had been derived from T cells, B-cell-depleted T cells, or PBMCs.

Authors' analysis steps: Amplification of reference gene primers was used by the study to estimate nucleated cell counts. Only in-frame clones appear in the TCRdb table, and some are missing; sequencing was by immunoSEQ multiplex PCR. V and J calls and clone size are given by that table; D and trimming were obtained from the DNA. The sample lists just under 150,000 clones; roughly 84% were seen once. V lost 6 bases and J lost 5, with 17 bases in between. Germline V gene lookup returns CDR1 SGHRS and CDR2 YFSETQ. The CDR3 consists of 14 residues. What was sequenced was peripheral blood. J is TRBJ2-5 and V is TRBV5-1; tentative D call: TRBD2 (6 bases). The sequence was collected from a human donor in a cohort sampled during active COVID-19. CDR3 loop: CASTFRGITETQYF. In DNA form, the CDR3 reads TGCGCCAGCACCTTTCGGGGGATCACTGAGACCCAGTACTTC.